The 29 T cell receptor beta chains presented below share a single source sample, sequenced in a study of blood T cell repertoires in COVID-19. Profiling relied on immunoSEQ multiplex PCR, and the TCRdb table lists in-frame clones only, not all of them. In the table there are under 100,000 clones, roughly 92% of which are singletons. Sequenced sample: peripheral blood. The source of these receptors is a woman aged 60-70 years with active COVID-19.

The CDR3: CASSLGGQNNEQFF. The CDR3 nucleotides are TGTGCCAGCAGCTTAGGAGGACAGAACAATGAGCAGTTCTTC. The V gene is TRBV7-3, the J gene TRBJ2-1; D is perhaps TRBD1 (6 bases). The ends were cut back, 2 bases at V and 5 bases at J, with 10 bases in the middle. Germline CDR1 is SGHTA and CDR2 is FQGTGA. The CDR3 is made up of 14 amino acids.

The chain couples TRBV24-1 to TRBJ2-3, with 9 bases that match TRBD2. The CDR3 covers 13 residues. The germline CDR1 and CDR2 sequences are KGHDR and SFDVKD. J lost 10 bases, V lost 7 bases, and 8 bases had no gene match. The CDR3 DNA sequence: TGTGCCACCAGCGGGACTAGCCAGATGCCGCAGTATTTT. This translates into CATSGTSQMPQYF.

This chain's CDR3 is CASRRTSGAYEQYF. DNA for the CDR3: TGTGCCAGCAGAAGGACTAGCGGGGCCTACGAGCAGTACTTC. This chain links TRBV27 with TRBJ2-5, with TRBD2 matching over 12 bases. The J call may be wrong; the DNA end is better matched by TRBJ2-7. This CDR3 region has 14 residues. Germline V gene sequence: CDR1 MNHEY, CDR2 SMNVEV (reference sequence).

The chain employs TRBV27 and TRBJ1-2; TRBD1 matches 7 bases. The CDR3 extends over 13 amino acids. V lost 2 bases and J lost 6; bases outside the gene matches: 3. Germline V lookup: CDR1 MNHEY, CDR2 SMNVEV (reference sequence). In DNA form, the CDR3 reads TGTGCCAGCAGTTTAACAGGGGTGAATGGCTACACCTTC. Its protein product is CASSLTGVNGYTF.

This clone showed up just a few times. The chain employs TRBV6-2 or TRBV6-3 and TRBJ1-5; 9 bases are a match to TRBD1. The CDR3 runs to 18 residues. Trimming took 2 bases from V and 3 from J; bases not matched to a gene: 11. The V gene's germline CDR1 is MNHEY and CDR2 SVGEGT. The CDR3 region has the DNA TGTGCCAGCAGTTACCCCAGGACAGGGGTACCACCCAATCAGCCCCAGCATTTT. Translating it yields CASSYPRTGVPPNQPQHF.

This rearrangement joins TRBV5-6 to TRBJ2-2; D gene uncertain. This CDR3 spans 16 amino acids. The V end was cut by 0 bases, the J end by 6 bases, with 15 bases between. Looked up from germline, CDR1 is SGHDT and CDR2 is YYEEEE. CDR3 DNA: TGTGCCAGCAGCTTGGGCCCTTCCTTAGTGGCCGGGGAGCTGTTTTTT. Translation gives CASSLGPSLVAGELFF.

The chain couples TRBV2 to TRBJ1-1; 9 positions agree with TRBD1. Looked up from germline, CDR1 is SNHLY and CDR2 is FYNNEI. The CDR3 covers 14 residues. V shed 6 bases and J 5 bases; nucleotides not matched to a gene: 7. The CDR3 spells CASSQQGALTEAFF. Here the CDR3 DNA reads TGTGCCAGCAGCCAACAGGGGGCTCTGACTGAAGCTTTCTTT.

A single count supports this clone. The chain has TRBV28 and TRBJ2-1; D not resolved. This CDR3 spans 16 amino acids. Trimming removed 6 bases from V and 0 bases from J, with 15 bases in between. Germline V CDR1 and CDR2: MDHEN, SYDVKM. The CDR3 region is CASSPPLSSSYNEQFF. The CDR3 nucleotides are TGTGCCAGCAGCCCCCCGTTGTCTAGCTCCTACAATGAGCAGTTCTTC.

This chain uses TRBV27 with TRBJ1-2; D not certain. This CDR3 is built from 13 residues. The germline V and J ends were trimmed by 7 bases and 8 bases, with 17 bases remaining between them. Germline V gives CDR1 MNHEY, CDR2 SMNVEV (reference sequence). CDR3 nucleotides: TGTGCCAGCAAGATGAACGCGGAAGGAGGCTACACCTTC. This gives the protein CASKMNAEGGYTF.

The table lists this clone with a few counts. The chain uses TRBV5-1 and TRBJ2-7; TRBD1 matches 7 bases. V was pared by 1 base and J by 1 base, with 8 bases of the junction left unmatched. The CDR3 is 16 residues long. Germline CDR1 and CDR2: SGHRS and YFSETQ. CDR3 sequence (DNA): TGCGCCAGCAGCTTGCCGTGGGACAGCCCTTCCTACGAGCAGTACTTC. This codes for CASSLPWDSPSYEQYF.

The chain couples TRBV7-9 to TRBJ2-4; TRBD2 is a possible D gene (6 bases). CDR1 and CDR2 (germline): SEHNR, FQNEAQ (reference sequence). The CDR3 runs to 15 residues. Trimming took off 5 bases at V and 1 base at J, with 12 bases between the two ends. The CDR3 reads CASSQGGVAKNIQYF. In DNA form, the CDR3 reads TGTGCCAGCAGCCAAGGAGGGGTTGCCAAAAACATTCAGTACTTC.

CDR3 DNA sequence: TGTGCCAGCAGCCCAAGCGGGATCAACACCGGGGAGCTGTTTTTT. Its translation: CASSPSGINTGELFF. This chain uses TRBV5-8 with TRBJ2-2; 7 positions match TRBD2. The CDR3 extends over 15 amino acids. The J segment lost 2 bases and the V segment lost 4 bases, leaving 5 bases of the junction unmatched. The germline V gene has CDR1 SGHTS and CDR2 YDEGEE.

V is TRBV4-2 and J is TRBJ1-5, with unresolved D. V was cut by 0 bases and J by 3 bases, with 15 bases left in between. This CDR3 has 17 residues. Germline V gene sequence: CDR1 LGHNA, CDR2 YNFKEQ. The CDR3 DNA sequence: TGTGCCAGCAGCCAAGATCTAGGCAGAAACTTCAATCAGCCCCAGCATTTT. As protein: CASSQDLGRNFNQPQHF.

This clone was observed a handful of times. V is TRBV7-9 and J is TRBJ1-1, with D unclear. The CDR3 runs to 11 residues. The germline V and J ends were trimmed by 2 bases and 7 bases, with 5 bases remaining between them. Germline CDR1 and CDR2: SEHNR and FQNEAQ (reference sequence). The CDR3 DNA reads TGTGCCAGCAGCTTACTCGGTGAAGCTTTCTTT. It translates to CASSLLGEAFF.

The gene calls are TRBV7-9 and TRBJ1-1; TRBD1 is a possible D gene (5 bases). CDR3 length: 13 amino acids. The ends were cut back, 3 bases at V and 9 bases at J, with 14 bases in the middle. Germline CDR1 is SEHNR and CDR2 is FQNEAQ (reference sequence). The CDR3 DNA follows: TGTGCCAGCAGCTTGGGGAAGGGGCGGCAAGCTTTCTTT. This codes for CASSLGKGRQAFF.

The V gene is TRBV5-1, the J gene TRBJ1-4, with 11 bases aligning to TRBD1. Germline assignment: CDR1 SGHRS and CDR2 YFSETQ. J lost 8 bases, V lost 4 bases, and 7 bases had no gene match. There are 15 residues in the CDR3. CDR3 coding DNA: TGCGCCAGCAGCCTGGACAGGGGGCGCGGGGAAAAACTGTTTTTT. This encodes CASSLDRGRGEKLFF.

The CDR3 DNA follows: TGTGCCAGTAGTATAGTTTCCGGAGACGAGCAGTACTTC. Its protein is CASSIVSGDEQYF. The rearrangement joins TRBV19 to TRBJ2-7; D remains unclear. The CDR3 sequence is 13 residues long. The germline gives CDR1 LNHDA, CDR2 SQIVND (reference sequence). Trimming left V 1 base short and J 5 bases short, with 9 bases between.

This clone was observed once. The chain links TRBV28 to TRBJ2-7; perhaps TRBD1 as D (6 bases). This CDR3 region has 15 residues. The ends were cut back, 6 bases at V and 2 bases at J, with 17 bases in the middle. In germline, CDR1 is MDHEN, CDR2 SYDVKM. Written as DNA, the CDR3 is TGTGCCAGCAGCCCCCCCCGGGACAACCCCTACGAGCAGTACTTC. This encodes CASSPPRDNPYEQYF. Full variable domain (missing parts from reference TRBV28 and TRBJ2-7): DVKVTQSSRYLVKRTGEKVFLECVQDMDHENMFWYRQDPGLGLRLIYFSYDVKMKEKGDIPEGYSVSREKKERFSLILESASTNQTSMYLCASSPPRDNPYEQYFGPGTRLTVT.

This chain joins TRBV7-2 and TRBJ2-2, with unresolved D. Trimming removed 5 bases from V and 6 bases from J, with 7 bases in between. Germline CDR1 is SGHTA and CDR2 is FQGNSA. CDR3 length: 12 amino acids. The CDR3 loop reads CASSRQAGELFF. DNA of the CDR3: TGTGCCAGCAGCAGGCAGGCCGGGGAGCTGTTTTTT.

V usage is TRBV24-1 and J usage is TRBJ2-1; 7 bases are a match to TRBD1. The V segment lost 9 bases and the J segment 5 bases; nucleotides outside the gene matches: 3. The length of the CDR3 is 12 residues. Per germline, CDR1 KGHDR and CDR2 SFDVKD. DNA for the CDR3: TGTGCCACCGTGGGACAGAACAATGAGCAGTTCTTC. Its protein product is CATVGQNNEQFF.

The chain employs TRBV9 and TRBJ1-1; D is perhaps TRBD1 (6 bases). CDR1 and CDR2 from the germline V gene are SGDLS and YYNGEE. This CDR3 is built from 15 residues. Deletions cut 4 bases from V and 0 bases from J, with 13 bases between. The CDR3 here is CASSPRQVMNTEAFF. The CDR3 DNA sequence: TGTGCCAGCAGCCCCCGACAGGTCATGAACACTGAAGCTTTCTTT.

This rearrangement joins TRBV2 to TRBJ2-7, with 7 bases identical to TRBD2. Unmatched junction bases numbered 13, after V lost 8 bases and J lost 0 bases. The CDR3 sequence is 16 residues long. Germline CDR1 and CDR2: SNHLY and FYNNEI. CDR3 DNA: TGTGCCAGCGGATCCTCACTAGCGTCCTCCTCCTACGAGCAGTACTTC. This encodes CASGSSLASSSYEQYF.

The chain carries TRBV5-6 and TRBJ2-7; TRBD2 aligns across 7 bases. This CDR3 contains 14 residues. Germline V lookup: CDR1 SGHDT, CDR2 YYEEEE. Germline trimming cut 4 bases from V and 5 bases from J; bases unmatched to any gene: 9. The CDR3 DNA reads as TGTGCCAGCAGCGCCAGACAAGGGAGGGACGAGCAGTACTTC. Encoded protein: CASSARQGRDEQYF. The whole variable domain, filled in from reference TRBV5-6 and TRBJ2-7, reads DAGVTQSPTHLIKTRGQQVTLRCSPKSGHDTVSWYQQALGQGPQFIFQYYEEEERQRGNFPDRFSGHQFPNYSSELNVNALLLGDSALYLCASSARQGRDEQYFGPGTRLTVT.

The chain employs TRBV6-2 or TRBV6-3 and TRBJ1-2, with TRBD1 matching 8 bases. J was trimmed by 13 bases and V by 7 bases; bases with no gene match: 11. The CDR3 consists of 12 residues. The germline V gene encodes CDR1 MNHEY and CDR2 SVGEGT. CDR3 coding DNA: TGTGCCAGCAACCCTCCGGGACAGGAGCCCACCTTC. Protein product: CASNPPGQEPTF.

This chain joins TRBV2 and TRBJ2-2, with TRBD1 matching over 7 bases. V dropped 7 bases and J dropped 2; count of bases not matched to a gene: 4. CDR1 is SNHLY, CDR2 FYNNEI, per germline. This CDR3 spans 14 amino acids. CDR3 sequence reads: CASIYRGNTGELFF. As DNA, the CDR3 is TGTGCCAGCATTTACAGGGGAAACACCGGGGAGCTGTTTTTT. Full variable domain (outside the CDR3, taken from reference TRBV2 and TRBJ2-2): EPEVTQTPSHQVTQMGQEVILRCVPISNHLYFYWYRQILGQKVEFLVSFYNNEISEKSEIFDDQFSVERPDGSNFTLKIRSTKLEDSAMYFCASIYRGNTGELFFGEGSRLTVL.

The CDR3 region has the DNA TGCGCCAGCAGCGAGGACTTCCGGGCCCTCTGGGAAGAGCAGTACTTC. It codes for CASSEDFRALWEEQYF. This sequence joins TRBV4-1 and TRBJ2-7, with D maybe TRBD2 (5 bases). Looked up from germline, CDR1 is MGHRA and CDR2 is YSYEKL. The CDR3 runs to 16 residues. V dropped 5 bases and J dropped 7 bases, with 24 bases sitting between them.

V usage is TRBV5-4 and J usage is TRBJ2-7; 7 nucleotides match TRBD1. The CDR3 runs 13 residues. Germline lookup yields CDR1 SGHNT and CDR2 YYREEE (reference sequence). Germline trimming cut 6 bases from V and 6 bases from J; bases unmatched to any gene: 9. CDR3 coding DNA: TGTGCCAGCACCCCCAACCCAGGGGGCGAGCAGTACTTC. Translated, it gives CASTPNPGGEQYF.

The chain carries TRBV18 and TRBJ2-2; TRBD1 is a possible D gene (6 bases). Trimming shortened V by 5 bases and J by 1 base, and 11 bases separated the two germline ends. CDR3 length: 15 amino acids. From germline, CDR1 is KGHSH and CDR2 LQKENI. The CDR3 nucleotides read TGTGCCAGCTCATCCGGGACAAAGAACACCGGGGAGCTGTTTTTT. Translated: CASSSGTKNTGELFF. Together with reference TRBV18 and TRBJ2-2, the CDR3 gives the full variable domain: NAGVMQNPRHLVRRRGQEARLRCSPMKGHSHVYWYRQLPEEGLKFMVYLQKENIIDESGMPKERFSAEFPKEGPSILRIQQVVRGDSAAYFCASSSGTKNTGELFFGEGSRLTVL.

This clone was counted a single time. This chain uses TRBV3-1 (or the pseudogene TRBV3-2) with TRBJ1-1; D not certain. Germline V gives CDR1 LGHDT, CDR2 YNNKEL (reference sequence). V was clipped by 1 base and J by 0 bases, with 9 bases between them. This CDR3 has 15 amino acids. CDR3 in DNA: TGTGCCAGCAGCCAAGCCGAACAGATGAACACTGAAGCTTTCTTT. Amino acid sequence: CASSQAEQMNTEAFF.